This T cell receptor beta chain is from a study of T cell responses to AZD1222 COVID-19 vaccine. TCRdb keeps only in-frame clones here, not all; method: immunoSEQ multiplex PCR. The sample includes about 140,000 clones, roughly 86% of them seen just once. This clone was observed a single time. The specimen comprised peripheral blood, sampled 28 days after the second dose of the MenACWY control vaccine. This TCR came from an adult who received the MenACWY meningococcal vaccine as a control.

CDR3 sequence: CASSLWGAGEDEQYF. The CDR3, as DNA: TGTGCCAGCAGTTTATGGGGGGCAGGGGAGGACGAGCAGTACTTC. The chain recombines TRBV27 with TRBJ2-7; D possibly matches TRBD1 or TRBD2 (6 bases each). CDR1 and CDR2 from the germline V gene are MNHEY and SMNVEV (reference sequence). V was pared by 1 base and J by 5 bases, with 15 bases between. This CDR3 spans 15 amino acids.